Shown below are 19 T cell receptor beta chains from a single sample sequenced in a study of tumor-infiltrating lymphocytes in primary liver carcinoma. A constant-region primer served to make TCR beta cDNA from around 540 ng total RNA. Construction of TCR beta libraries relied on three successive nested multiplex PCR rounds employing slightly modified ARM-PCR. The opening two PCR rounds, around 11 cycles each, paired TRBV1-TRBV30 forward primers with a C-beta reverse primer. TCRdb called the multiplex PCR reads again in MiXCR, with one record for every CDR3 protein. The data contain about 330,000 distinct CDR3 sequences, 65% of them singletons. Out of unsorted whole blood came the blood RNA, and germline DNA was extracted as well. Sequenced: peripheral blood. The receptors were sampled from a man aged 40-50 years with primary liver carcinoma and hepatitis B virus infection.

This clonotype was seen ten or more times. The chain employs TRBV6-1 and TRBJ2-1, with 10 bases lining up with TRBD2. Germline-derived CDR1 and CDR2 are MNHNS and SASEGT. The CDR3 is made up of 15 amino acids. After removal of 11 bases from V and 5 bases from J, the junction contained 12 bases not matched to a gene. This CDR3 reads CALRRELAGNNEQFF. The CDR3 DNA is TGTGCCCTCAGGAGGGAACTAGCGGGAAACAATGAGCAGTTCTTC.

This clonotype was recorded a few times. The chain is built from TRBV6-5 and TRBJ2-1; D gene unclear. Germline CDR1 MNHEY, CDR2 SVGAGI. The CDR3 has 12 amino acids. Trimming removed 0 bases from V and 7 bases from J, with 4 bases in between. CDR3 in amino acids: CASSYSWNEQFF. As DNA, the CDR3 is TGTGCCAGCAGTTACTCCTGGAATGAGCAGTTCTTC.

About this clonotype: Just one base apart from a much larger clone, this may be a read error. The chain carries TRBV4-1 and TRBJ2-6; 9 bases match TRBD1. Looked up from germline, CDR1 is MGHRA and CDR2 is YSYEKL. This CDR3 has 20 residues. The CDR3 coding sequence is TGCGCCAGCACCCCTGACCTGGGGACAGGGACGATCTCTGGGGCCAACGTCATGACTTTC. Translated, it gives CASTPDLGTGTISGANVMTF.

As to this clonotype: It may be a read error: a sequence one base away is much more abundant. This chain connects TRBV4-2 to TRBJ2-1, with 14 positions matching TRBD2. Germline CDR1 is LGHNA and CDR2 is YNFKEQ. This CDR3 spans 18 amino acids. The CDR3 here is CANSLSWGLAGVRNEQFF. In DNA form, the CDR3 reads TGTGCCAACAGCCTCAGCTGGGGACTAGCGGGAGTCAGGAATGAGCAGTTCTTC.

This chain joins TRBV6-6 and TRBJ2-1; D not resolved. Germline V gene lookup returns CDR1 MNHNY and CDR2 SVGAGI (reference sequence). The CDR3 runs 16 residues. V was cut by 0 bases and J by 7 bases, with 16 bases left in between. The CDR3 DNA reads TGTGCCAGCAGTTACTCGATCACCAGCGCAATTAATGAGCAGTTCTTC. It specifies CASSYSITSAINEQFF.

This clonotype appeared many times. This rearrangement joins TRBV5-1 to TRBJ2-5, with 10 bases identical to TRBD2. CDR3 size: 14 residues. The germline V gene has CDR1 SGHRS and CDR2 YFSETQ. The ends lost 4 bases at V and 2 bases at J; junction bases unmatched: 2. CDR3 bases: TGCGCCAGCAGCCTAGCGGGAGCTCAAGAGACCCAGTACTTC. This encodes CASSLAGAQETQYF.

Remarks on this clonotype: A much larger clone differs from this one at a single base, so this may be a read error. The gene calls are TRBV4-1 and TRBJ2-3; 10 nucleotides match TRBD2. Germline CDR1 is MGHRA and CDR2 is YSYEKL. The CDR3 runs 15 residues. With 5 bases clipped from V and 2 bases from J, the junction kept 4 bases outside the gene matches. Written as DNA, the CDR3 is TGCGCCAGCAGCTCCGGACTAGCGGCCACAGATACGCAGTATTTT. This translates into CASSSGLAATDTQYF.

The count of this clonotype is one. The junction differs from germline at one of its ends, possibly a read error. The genes are TRBV11-2 and TRBJ2-2, with unresolved D. Looked up from germline, CDR1 is SGHAT and CDR2 is FQNNGV. This CDR3 comprises 11 residues. In nucleotides, the CDR3 is TGCCAGCAGCTTTGGGGCGGGGAGCTGTTTTTT. Its translation: CQQLWGGELFF.

In regard to this clonotype: One base away lies a much larger clone, so this may be a sequencing read error. The V call is TRBV5-4, the J call TRBJ2-1; D possibly corresponds to TRBD2 (6 bases). The germline gives CDR1 SGHNT, CDR2 YYREEE (reference sequence). This CDR3 is built from 16 residues. The CDR3 loop is CTSSSSSGGSYNEQFF. In DNA form, the CDR3 reads TGTACCAGCAGCTCAAGTAGCGGAGGATCCTACAATGAGCAGTTCTTC.

Regarding this clonotype: Since a much larger clone is just one base distant, this may be a read error. The chain combines TRBV14 with TRBJ2-1; a possible D gene is TRBD1 (6 bases). Germline loops: CDR1 SGHDN, CDR2 FVKESK. CDR3 length: 14 amino acids. Trimming cost V 7 bases and J 7 bases, with 17 bases left between them. The CDR3 DNA follows: TGTGCCAGCAACGGGACACGCAACCTGAATGAGCAGTTCTTC. It yields the protein CASNGTRNLNEQFF.

This clonotype occurred many times. The rearrangement joins TRBV30 to TRBJ1-2; the D is unclear. The CDR3 is made up of 15 amino acids. V was trimmed by 2 bases and J by 4 bases, leaving 17 bases between them. The V gene's germline CDR1 is GTSNPN and CDR2 SVGIG (reference sequence). The DNA for the CDR3 is TGTGCCTGGAGTCCGTTGCTGGGCAACAGCTATGGCTACACCTTC. Protein: CAWSPLLGNSYGYTF. The complete variable domain, with remaining parts taken from reference TRBV30 and TRBJ1-2, reads SQTIHQWPATLVQPVGSPLSLECTVEGTSNPNLYWYRQAAGRGLQLLFYSVGIGQISSEVPQNLSASRPQDRQFILSSKKLLLSDSGFYLCAWSPLLGNSYGYTFGSGTRLTVV.

In its sample, this clonotype was seen a few times. One junction end does not reproduce the germline sequence, and a read error may be involved. The chain has TRBV11-2 and TRBJ2-1; 14 bases align to TRBD2. The CDR3 extends over 17 amino acids. Germline loops: CDR1 SGHAT, CDR2 FQNNGV. CDR3 DNA sequence: TGTGCCAGCAGTCCGATCAAGGGACTAGCGGGAGAGAATGACCAGTTCTTC. Residues: CASSPIKGLAGENDQFF.

The chain employs TRBV6-1 and TRBJ2-1; maybe TRBD1 (6 bases). The CDR3 extends over 17 amino acids. In germline, CDR1 is MNHNS, CDR2 SASEGT. Trimming took 6 bases from V and 5 from J, leaving 23 bases between them. The CDR3 DNA is TGTGCCAGCAGGGAAATCCCCGTAACAGGGAATAACAATGAGCAGTTCTTC. The encoded protein is CASREIPVTGNNNEQFF.

On this clonotype itself: A much larger clonotype is one base distant, so this may be a read error. This chain joins TRBV6-5 and TRBJ2-7; possibly TRBD1 or TRBD2 for D (6 bases each). CDR3 length: 14 residues. Between the trimmed V and J ends, which lost 2 bases and 5 bases, there was a span of 13 bases. The germline V gene encodes CDR1 MNHEY and CDR2 SVGAGI. CDR3 sequence (DNA): TGTGCCAGCAGTTACGGAGGGGGTTACAACGAGCAGTACTTC. As protein: CASSYGGGYNEQYF.

A word on this clonotype: The junction departs from germline at one end; a sequencing error may be responsible. The chain carries TRBV11-2 and TRBJ2-2; either TRBD1 or TRBD2 may fit D (5 bases each). The CDR3 length is 17 residues. Germline CDR1 reads SGHAT; CDR2 reads FQNNGV. The CDR3: CTSSLVRTLRGTGELFF. The DNA for the CDR3 is TGTACCAGCAGCTTAGTTAGGACACTTCGGGGCACTGGGGAGCTGTTTTTT.

To note about this clonotype: This may arise from a read error, as a much more abundant clone is one base away. This chain joins TRBV10-3 and TRBJ1-1; no reliable D call. CDR1 and CDR2 (germline): ENHRY, SYGVKD. The CDR3 contains 13 residues. CDR3 region: CAAMGDVNTGAFF. CDR3 coding DNA: TGTGCCGCTATGGGCGATGTGAACACTGGAGCTTTCTTT.

V is TRBV12-3 or TRBV12-4 and J is TRBJ2-3, with D perhaps given as TRBD1 or TRBD2 (7 bases each). V was shortened by 6 bases and J by 3 bases, with 16 bases between the two germline ends. The CDR3 has 15 residues. CDR3 protein: CASRPNQGGTDTQYF. The CDR3 region has the DNA TGTGCCAGCAGACCGAATCAGGGGGGGACAGATACGCAGTATTTT.

For this clonotype: Germline is not matched at one junction end, which may reflect a read error. J is TRBJ2-1 and V is TRBV11-3; a weak D match, TRBD1 (6 bases). Germline CDR1 reads SGHNT; CDR2 reads YENEEA. This CDR3 is built from 14 residues. CDR3 residues: CDSSQGGSYNEQFF. In DNA, the CDR3 is TGTGACAGCAGCCAAGGGGGCTCCTACAATGAGCAGTTCTTC.

In this sample, this clonotype is medium-sized. This rearrangement joins TRBV11-2 to TRBJ2-3; D is uncertain. Germline CDR1 SGHAT, CDR2 FQNNGV. The V end was cut by 5 bases, the J end by 5 bases, with 5 bases between. This CDR3 is 11 amino acids long. The CDR3 reads CASSQQDTQYF. The CDR3 region has the DNA TGTGCCAGCAGCCAGCAAGATACGCAGTATTTT.